The following is a T cell receptor (beta chain) sequence with its context. These data come from a study of blood T cells in healthy people across ages. The V gene lost 3 bases and the J gene lost 8 bases, with 20 bases spanning the gap. The CDR3 runs 16 residues. Germline assignment: CDR1 MDHEN and CDR2 SYDVKM. The draw of peripheral blood yielded roughly 9.4 milliliters from each donor. Sample-barcoded 5' priming and a J-beta primer mix drove a second PCR of roughly 6 to 12 cycles. Tags on each cDNA molecule came from a template-switch adaptor with 12 random nucleotides. Samples each returned at least 2.5 million CDR3-containing paired-end reads. A single record per CDR3 protein comes from TCRdb applying MiXCR to the 5' RACE reads. The data hold some 1.4 million distinct CDR3 sequences, with around two fifths observed a single time.

Sequencing was performed on blood. The rearrangement joins TRBV28 to TRBJ2-1; D is possibly TRBD1 or TRBD2 (7 bases each). This clonotype was obtained from a woman aged 18-29 years in good health. CDR3 in amino acids: CASSFIGRTQGDEQFF. CDR3 DNA: TGTGCCAGCAGTTTCATCGGGAGGACCCAGGGGGATGAGCAGTTCTTC.